Listed below are T cell receptor beta chains from one sample, sequenced in a study of blood T cell repertoires in COVID-19. Only in-frame clones appear in the TCRdb table, and some are missing; sequencing was by immunoSEQ multiplex PCR. Altogether 250,000 to 350,000 clones are present, 70% to 90% being singletons, with the ten largest covering approximately 6.5%. The sample consisted of peripheral blood. All receptors come from a woman aged 45-65 years with COVID-19, enrolled during active disease. Each CDR3 is given without its conserved first and last residue. A D gene is named only where the DNA matches it firmly. Clone size, where shown, is once, few, many, or a class for clones that have expanded.

V gene,clone size,J gene,D gene,CDR3 protein
TRBV11-2,.,TRBJ1-1,.,ASRPPADRNTEAF
TRBV14,once,TRBJ2-7,.,ASSQRFEQY
TRBV25-1,.,TRBJ1-1,.,ASSARKAF
TRBV5-1,.,TRBJ2-1,TRBD1,ASSLGQGYNEQF
TRBV6-4,.,TRBJ2-2,TRBD2,ASSPTSGRTWELF
TRBV5-4,.,TRBJ2-5,TRBD1,ASSRDRQETQY
TRBV11-3,.,TRBJ2-7,.,ASSPRSGGEQY
TRBV29-1,.,TRBJ1-3,TRBD1,SVEGTGSGNTIY
TRBV7-8,.,TRBJ1-2,TRBD1,ASSLGGAGTAPYGYT
TRBV6-5,.,TRBJ2-1,TRBD1,ASSWNRDRVHEQF
TRBV10-3,.,TRBJ1-1,TRBD1,AISGGTGTEAF
TRBV15,.,TRBJ2-3,.,ATSRDPRATDTQY
TRBV3-1/TRBV3-2,.,TRBJ2-7,TRBD2,ASSPRSSGNRAYEQY
TRBV27,.,TRBJ1-2,TRBD1,ASSSTGGADYGYT
TRBV27,once,TRBJ1-2,.,ASSHRGSGVDGYT
TRBV7-7,.,TRBJ2-7,TRBD1,ASSQGLDRGPGREQY
TRBV7-8,.,TRBJ1-5,TRBD1,ASSRQGDNQPQH
TRBV20-1,.,TRBJ2-5,.,SAQKETQY
TRBV3-1/TRBV3-2,.,TRBJ2-1,.,ASSQVEREQF
TRBV11-3,.,TRBJ2-7,.,ASSLDRSEGEQY
TRBV2,few,TRBJ1-6,TRBD1,ASSGQGQDSPLH
TRBV18,.,TRBJ1-1,.,ASSPQASNTEAF
TRBV7-6,.,TRBJ2-7,.,ASSFDSIDEQY
TRBV3-1/TRBV3-2,.,TRBJ1-3,.,ASSQYVGARGNTIY
TRBV3-1/TRBV3-2,.,TRBJ2-4,TRBD2,ASSHAPGTSGRGSRY
TRBV6-5,.,TRBJ1-6,TRBD1,ASTGTANNSPLH
TRBV24-1,.,TRBJ1-5,TRBD1,ATSAGQGSPQH
TRBV7-2,.,TRBJ2-5,TRBD2,ASSLAGVVQETQY
TRBV27,.,TRBJ2-7,TRBD2,ASSLYSGGNYEQY
TRBV7-6,.,TRBJ1-6,TRBD1,ASSLSGGGNSPLH
TRBV7-6,.,TRBJ1-2,TRBD1,ASSSRDSSYGYT
TRBV24-1,once,TRBJ2-3,.,ATSDPGGSDTDTQY
TRBV6-1,.,TRBJ2-1,.,ASSEHGRSSYNEQF
TRBV9,.,TRBJ2-1,.,ASSVGTTKLSSYNEQF
TRBV10-3,.,TRBJ1-5,.,AISADGYQPQH
TRBV11-3,.,TRBJ1-1,.,ASSSTHGGTEAF
TRBV7-3,once,TRBJ2-3,TRBD1,ASRTGGSDTQY
TRBV5-6,.,TRBJ2-2,.,ASSLALAGELF
TRBV6-4,.,TRBJ2-2,.,ASSVAGTGELF
TRBV10-3,.,TRBJ1-1,.,AISEQGLRTEAF
TRBV6-4,.,TRBJ1-1,.,ASSDPGAEAF
TRBV30,.,TRBJ2-2,.,AWSKRGRDGELF
TRBV6-5,once,TRBJ2-7,.,ASSYAGFYEQY
TRBV7-8,.,TRBJ1-5,TRBD1,ASSLDRVLPDSNQPQH
TRBV5-8,.,TRBJ2-3,.,ASSLGSGSTDTQY
TRBV5-1,.,TRBJ2-2,TRBD1,ASSLDQGANGELF
TRBV19,once,TRBJ2-4,.,ASSTYRGSREDIQY
TRBV18,.,TRBJ1-2,.,ASSPAREDGYT
TRBV5-4,.,TRBJ1-3,.,ASSPGSGSGNTIY
TRBV24-1,.,TRBJ2-3,TRBD2,ATSGAGAVDTQY
TRBV28,.,TRBJ2-3,TRBD1,ASSDTGGKGTDTQY
TRBV5-1,.,TRBJ2-5,.,ASSFSMPPQETQY
TRBV27,.,TRBJ1-2,TRBD1,ASSLGQLYGYT
TRBV7-9,.,TRBJ1-1,.,ASSLAPTGGQKVTEAF
TRBV6-5,.,TRBJ2-7,TRBD1,ASSRDRRPYEQY
TRBV19,.,TRBJ2-2,TRBD1,ASRKTGIYTGELF
TRBV3-1/TRBV3-2,.,TRBJ1-1,.,ASSQDGAGVPEAF
TRBV19,.,TRBJ1-2,TRBD1,ASSMTGQPTGGYT